This T cell receptor (beta chain) was documented in a study of blood T cell repertoires in COVID-19. Study as a whole: PBMCs, B-cell-depleted T cells, or T cells were the source of the cDNA or gDNA that made up the material.

CDR1 is SGHDN and CDR2 is FVKESK in the germline V gene. The V segment lost 3 bases and the J segment 7 bases; nucleotides outside the gene matches: 4. CDR3 length equals 14 residues. Seattle cases were enrolled at active infection and followed longitudinally. As processed by the authors: Estimated nucleated cell counts came from reference gene primer amplification. The data were produced by immunoSEQ multiplex PCR, yet TCRdb's version contains in-frame clones alone and is incomplete. V, J and clone size are taken as reported in that table, and D and trimming were inferred from the DNA itself. The sample lists some 230,000 clones; 86% were seen once.

The V call is TRBV14, the J call TRBJ1-4, with 8 bases fitting TRBD1. Sequences were obtained from peripheral blood. The sequence was obtained from a woman between 50 and 59 years old with COVID-19, enrolled during active disease. For the CDR3, the DNA is TGTGCCAGCAGCCACACAGGGGGGTTTGAAAAACTGTTTTTT. This gives the protein CASSHTGGFEKLFF.